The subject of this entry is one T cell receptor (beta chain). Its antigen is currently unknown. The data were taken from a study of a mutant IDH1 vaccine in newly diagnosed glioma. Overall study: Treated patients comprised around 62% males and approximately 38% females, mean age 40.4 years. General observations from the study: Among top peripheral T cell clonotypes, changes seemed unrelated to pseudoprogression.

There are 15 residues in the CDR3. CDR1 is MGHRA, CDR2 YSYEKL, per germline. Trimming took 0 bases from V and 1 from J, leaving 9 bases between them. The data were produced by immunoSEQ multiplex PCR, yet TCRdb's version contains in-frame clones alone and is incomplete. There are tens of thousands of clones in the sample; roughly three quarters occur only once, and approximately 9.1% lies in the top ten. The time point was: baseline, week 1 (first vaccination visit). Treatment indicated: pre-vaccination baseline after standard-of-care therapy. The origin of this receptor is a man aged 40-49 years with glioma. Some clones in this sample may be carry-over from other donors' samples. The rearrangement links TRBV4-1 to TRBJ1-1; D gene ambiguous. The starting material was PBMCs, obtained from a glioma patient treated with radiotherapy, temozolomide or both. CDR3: CASSQEAVGNTEAFF. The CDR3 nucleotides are TGCGCCAGCAGCCAAGAGGCAGTAGGGAACACTGAAGCTTTCTTT.